The clone carrying this T cell receptor beta chain was picked up a small number of times. Its antigen is unknown. This sample is drawn from a study of T-cell memory formation after mild COVID-19. Whole-study context: The TCR clusters were mostly specific to one donor. Study results and caveats: Some responding clones appeared in pre-infection memory, suggesting cross-reactive memory joined. The study found contracting CD4+ clones mainly in CM and EM and contracting CD8+ clones in EMRA.

TCRdb re-analysed the 5' RACE reads in MiXCR, keeping a single row per CDR3 protein. Of 400,000 or so distinct CDR3 sequences listed, approximately 20% are singletons. With V trimmed by 1 base and J by 5 bases, 9 bases remained unmatched. The CDR3 spans 16 residues. The source of this sequence is an adult woman who had mild COVID-19 (a few samples of this study predate the infection). Cell type and time point are not known. The V gene is TRBV12-3 or TRBV12-4, the J gene TRBJ2-5; 8 positions match TRBD1. Sample: PBMCs or a T cell subset sorted from them (not recorded which). The CDR3: CASSLGLSGGEETQYF. The CDR3 nucleotides read TGTGCCAGCAGTTTAGGTCTGTCAGGGGGCGAGGAGACCCAGTACTTC.